This is a list of T cell receptor beta chains from one sample in a study of T cell changes during pregnancy in multiple sclerosis. Using immunoSEQ multiplex PCR, the repertoire was profiled, and TCRdb retains in-frame clones only, with some absent. The sample contains roughly 45,000 clones, almost 90% of which appear only once. The material sequenced was peripheral blood, taken in the second trimester of pregnancy. Receptor source: a female donor in good health, enrolled as a control in a pregnancy study. Both conserved end residues are part of each CDR3. A D gene is named only where the DNA matches it firmly. Size values are once, few and many counts, or a class for expanded clones, and some rows have none.

CDR3aa | CDR3nt | v_gene | d_gene | j_gene | abundance
CSVQGRGNTIYF | TGCAGCGTTCAGGGGCGCGGAAACACCATATATTTT | TRBV29-1 | - | TRBJ1-3 | -
CAWSVTGFGSGYTF | TGTGCCTGGAGTGTAACGGGGTTTGGGAGTGGCTACACCTTC | TRBV30 | - | TRBJ1-2 | -
CASSVAVGGKADTQYF | TGTGCCAGCAGCGTAGCAGTGGGAGGCAAAGCCGATACGCAGTATTTT | TRBV9 | - | TRBJ2-3 | -
CASSLGSRDEQFF | TGTGCCAGCAGTTTAGGGAGCCGGGATGAGCAGTTCTTC | TRBV27 | - | TRBJ2-1 | -
CASSEGPGWGNTIYF | TGTGCCAGCAGCGAAGGCCCGGGGTGGGGAAACACCATATATTTT | TRBV7-8 | - | TRBJ1-3 | -
CASSLRGGQGWDEQYF | TGTGCCAGCAGCTTACGAGGCGGACAGGGATGGGACGAGCAGTACTTC | TRBV7-8 | TRBD1 | TRBJ2-7 | -
CASSLAPNTEAFF | TGTGCCAGCAGTCTGGCCCCGAACACTGAAGCTTTCTTT | TRBV2 | - | TRBJ1-1 | -
CASRLAGASTDTQYF | TGTGCCAGCAGACTAGCGGGGGCTTCGACAGATACGCAGTATTTT | TRBV10-3 | TRBD2 | TRBJ2-3 | -
CASSTGALVNTEAFF | TGTGCCAGCTCCACAGGAGCCCTCGTGAACACTGAAGCTTTCTTT | TRBV18 | - | TRBJ1-1 | -
CASSSPEYSGIGEQYF | TGTGCCAGCAGTTCCCCGGAATATAGCGGGATAGGCGAGCAGTACTTC | TRBV28 | TRBD2 | TRBJ2-7 | -
CASSYGTGEVSYEQYF | TGTGCCAGCAGTTACGGTACAGGCGAAGTCTCCTACGAGCAGTACTTC | TRBV6-5 | - | TRBJ2-7 | -
CASSYGPAGVGNTIYF | TGTGCCAGCAGTTACGGACCGGCCGGGGTCGGAAACACCATATATTTT | TRBV6-6 | - | TRBJ1-3 | once
CASSYGQSYEQYF | TGTGCCAGCAGTTACGGACAGTCCTACGAGCAGTACTTC | TRBV6-6 | - | TRBJ2-7 | -
CASSRDRLNTEAFF | TGTGCCAGCAGTCGGGACAGATTGAACACTGAAGCTTTCTTT | TRBV27 | TRBD1 | TRBJ1-1 | -
CASSSLLNTEAFF | TGTGCCAGCAGTTCTCTATTGAACACTGAAGCTTTCTTT | TRBV6-5 | - | TRBJ1-1 | -
CASRGVHNSPLHF | TGTGCCAGCCGGGGGGTTCATAATTCACCCCTCCACTTT | TRBV6-5 | - | TRBJ1-6 | -
CASSIGTGTDYGYTF | TGTGCCAGTAGTATAGGGACAGGGACTGACTATGGCTACACCTTC | TRBV19 | TRBD1 | TRBJ1-2 | -
CASSFTLGGTDTQYF | TGTGCCAGCAGCTTCACCCTCGGGGGGACAGATACGCAGTATTTT | TRBV4-2 | TRBD2 | TRBJ2-3 | -
CASSPGQGARYTEAFF | TGTGCCAGCAGCCCGGGACAGGGGGCCAGGTACACTGAAGCTTTCTTT | TRBV11-2 | TRBD1 | TRBJ1-1 | -
CASSVQFNEKLFF | TGTGCCAGCTCAGTACAGTTTAATGAAAAACTGTTTTTT | TRBV18 | - | TRBJ1-4 | -
CASSPLLAGGGNEQFF | TGTGCCAGCTCACCGTTACTAGCGGGAGGGGGAAATGAGCAGTTCTTC | TRBV18 | TRBD2 | TRBJ2-1 | -
CASSQDRGQGNQPQHF | TGCGCCAGCAGCCAAGATAGAGGACAGGGCAATCAGCCCCAGCATTTT | TRBV4-1 | TRBD1 | TRBJ1-5 | -
CASSAQGSAPLHF | TGTGCCAGCAGTGCACAGGGTTCGGCACCCCTCCACTTT | TRBV6-5 | - | TRBJ1-6 | once
CAWGTRSSYEQYF | TGTGCCTGGGGGACACGCAGCTCCTACGAGCAGTACTTC | TRBV30 | - | TRBJ2-7 | -
CAIRMTGQGTEAFF | TGTGCCATCAGAATGACAGGCCAGGGTACTGAAGCTTTCTTT | TRBV10-3 | - | TRBJ1-1 | many